The 24 T cell receptor beta chains listed next were all sequenced from one sample in a study of beta chain features in type 1 diabetes. cDNA synthesis used the whole RNA isolate, giving expressed TCRB sequences. Produced via immunoSEQ multiplex PCR; TCRdb's table is partial and in-frame only. The table includes around 160,000 clones, under 60% detected once. Sequences were obtained from Tregs from blood. The receptor set was obtained from a man between 18 and 35 years old in good health.

This chain connects TRBV7-6 to TRBJ1-5; D is unresolved. The CDR3 loop spans 16 amino acids. Per germline, CDR1 SGHVS and CDR2 FNYEAQ. V was shortened by 2 bases and J by 4 bases, with 15 bases between the two germline ends. This CDR3 reads CASSLWAGIENQPQHF. In nucleotides, the CDR3 is TGTGCCAGCAGCTTATGGGCGGGAATAGAAAATCAGCCCCAGCATTTT.

The chain joins TRBV19 to TRBJ1-1; D is uncertain. Per the germline V gene, CDR1 is LNHDA and CDR2 is SQIVND (reference sequence). The CDR3 has 15 residues. The germline V and J ends were trimmed by 5 bases and 0 bases, with 13 bases remaining between them. CDR3 region: CASSSQSRMNTEAFF. CDR3 in DNA: TGTGCCAGTAGTTCCCAGTCAAGAATGAACACTGAAGCTTTCTTT.

There are a few counts of this clone. The rearrangement joins TRBV15 to TRBJ2-7; 7 bases match TRBD2. Germline trimming cut 0 bases from V and 7 bases from J; bases unmatched to any gene: 12. This CDR3 region has 16 residues. Germline CDR1 reads LNHNV; CDR2 reads YYDKDF (reference sequence). The CDR3 nucleotides are TGTGCCACCAGCAGAGAACCAGCGGGACCCCCGAATGAGCAGTACTTC. Residues: CATSREPAGPPNEQYF.

The V gene is TRBV30, the J gene TRBJ2-7, with 7 bases lining up with TRBD1. The trim removed 3 bases at V and 3 bases at J, leaving 8 bases unmatched. The CDR3 extends over 14 amino acids. The germline V gene has CDR1 GTSNPN and CDR2 SVGIG (reference sequence). The CDR3 nucleotides read TGTGCCTGGAGGGGAGACAGGGTAGGCTACGAGCAGTACTTC. Amino acid sequence: CAWRGDRVGYEQYF.

The chain employs TRBV28 and TRBJ2-7; 7 bases are a match to TRBD2. From germline, CDR1 is MDHEN and CDR2 SYDVKM. CDR3 size: 15 residues. V was clipped by 5 bases and J by 0 bases; unmatched bases: 7. The CDR3 nucleotides read TGTGCCAGCAGTCTAGCGGTCCTTAGCTCCTACGAGCAGTACTTC. Protein: CASSLAVLSSYEQYF.

The rearrangement joins TRBV28 to TRBJ2-7; unclear D gene. CDR1 and CDR2 from the germline V gene are MDHEN and SYDVKM. Trimming left V 3 bases short and J 0 bases short, with 9 bases between. The CDR3 runs to 14 residues. CDR3 coding DNA: TGTGCCAGCAGTTTGGCAGGTAGCTCCTACGAGCAGTACTTC. Translating gives CASSLAGSSYEQYF.

This chain connects TRBV28 to TRBJ2-7; D might be TRBD2 (7 bases). The CDR3 consists of 15 residues. Germline CDR1 is MDHEN and CDR2 is SYDVKM. Trimming shortened V by 3 bases and J by 7 bases, and 19 bases separated the two germline ends. CDR3 sequence: CASSLFFRGASEQYF. CDR3 coding DNA: TGTGCCAGCAGTTTGTTTTTCCGGGGGGCGAGTGAGCAGTACTTC.

The table lists this clone with a few counts. This sequence joins TRBV29-1 and TRBJ1-1; TRBD1 might be the D (6 bases). The CDR3 is 11 residues long. V was cut by 6 bases and J by 10 bases, with 15 bases left in between. CDR1 is SQVTM and CDR2 is ANQGSEA in the germline V gene. CDR3 sequence: CSVGRGAGAFF. The DNA of the CDR3 is TGCAGCGTGGGGAGGGGGGCCGGAGCTTTCTTT.

Remarks on this clone: This sample includes further DNA sequences coding for the same CDR3. V usage is TRBV27 and J usage is TRBJ2-1; possible D gene TRBD1, 6 bases. Germline lookup yields CDR1 MNHEY and CDR2 SMNVEV (reference sequence). The CDR3 sequence is 13 residues long. Trimming took 6 bases from V and 4 from J, leaving 10 bases between them. Written as DNA, the CDR3 is TGTGCCAGCAGACAGGGCCTTTACAATGAGCAGTTCTTC. Protein product: CASRQGLYNEQFF.

The rearrangement joins TRBV5-4 to TRBJ2-7, with a possible D match to TRBD2 (6 bases). CDR3 length: 12 residues. Germline V gene data show CDR1 as SGHNT and CDR2 as YYREEE (reference sequence). V was trimmed by 4 bases and J by 4 bases, leaving 9 bases between them. The DNA for the CDR3 is TGTGCCAGCAGCCGGCGGGATTACGAGCAGTACTTC. Protein product: CASSRRDYEQYF.

The chain has TRBV28 and TRBJ1-1; a possible D gene is TRBD1 (5 bases). Germline lookup yields CDR1 MDHEN and CDR2 SYDVKM. This CDR3 is 13 amino acids long. Between the trimmed V and J ends, which lost 3 bases and 8 bases, there was a span of 13 bases. CDR3 residues: CASSFLAGGEAFF. The CDR3 nucleotides are TGTGCCAGCAGTTTTTTAGCCGGGGGAGAAGCTTTCTTT.

This clone was counted between two and nine times. Other nucleotide sequences in the sample specify the same CDR3. The CDR3 sequence is CATSRDQGSDGYTF. For the CDR3, the DNA is TGTGCCACCAGCAGAGATCAGGGTTCGGATGGCTACACCTTC. The rearrangement links TRBV15 to TRBJ1-2, with D possibly being TRBD1 (5 bases). Looked up from germline, CDR1 is LNHNV and CDR2 is YYDKDF (reference sequence). V was pared by 0 bases and J by 6 bases, with 11 bases between. There are 14 residues in the CDR3.

This clone appeared once. V usage is TRBV27 and J usage is TRBJ2-5; D is ambiguous. V was pared by 0 bases and J by 4 bases, with 9 bases between. Looked up from germline, CDR1 is MNHEY and CDR2 is SMNVEV (reference sequence). There are 14 residues in the CDR3. CDR3 in amino acids: CASSLSMSLETQYF. The CDR3 DNA sequence: TGTGCCAGCAGTTTATCGATGAGTTTAGAGACCCAGTACTTC.

This clone was observed a few times. The rearrangement links TRBV2 to TRBJ2-2, with D possibly TRBD1 on 6 matching bases. The CDR3 has 15 residues. V gave up 7 bases and J gave up 5 bases, with 17 bases separating them. Germline-derived CDR1 and CDR2 are SNHLY and FYNNEI. The DNA of the CDR3 is TGTGCCAGCATTTCTTTAGGGACAAGGACCGGGGAGCTGTTTTTT. It is translated as CASISLGTRTGELFF.

The chain uses TRBV7-2 and TRBJ2-2; 9 bases are a match to TRBD1. CDR1 and CDR2 (germline): SGHTA, FQGNSA. Germline trimming cut 4 bases from V and 0 bases from J; bases unmatched to any gene: 0. There are 15 residues in the CDR3. The CDR3 loop reads CASSWDRANTGELFF. CDR3 DNA sequence: TGTGCCAGCAGCTGGGACAGGGCGAACACCGGGGAGCTGTTTTTT.

The J gene is TRBJ1-2, the V gene TRBV27, with 7 nucleotides matching TRBD1. Germline V CDR1 and CDR2: MNHEY, SMNVEV (reference sequence). After removal of 6 bases from V and 4 bases from J, the junction contained 8 bases not matched to a gene. The CDR3 runs to 14 residues. CDR3 nucleotide sequence: TGTGCCAGCAGGTACAGGGGATTCGGCTATGGCTACACCTTC. Translating it yields CASRYRGFGYGYTF.

V gene TRBV28 combines with J gene TRBJ2-2; 7 bases match TRBD2. V lost 3 bases, J lost 3 bases, and 4 bases stayed unmatched. The CDR3 is 15 amino acids. The germline gives CDR1 MDHEN, CDR2 SYDVKM. The CDR3 region is CASSLGGTYTGELFF. As DNA, the CDR3 is TGTGCCAGCAGTTTGGGAGGGACTTACACCGGGGAGCTGTTTTTT.

In this sample, this clone turned up many times. The CDR3 sequence: CASRPQGWTQYF. In nucleotides, the CDR3 is TGTGCCAGCAGGCCACAGGGGTGGACGCAGTATTTT. The gene calls are TRBV28 and TRBJ2-3, with 7 bases fitting TRBD1. The CDR3 length is 12 residues. Germline V gives CDR1 MDHEN, CDR2 SYDVKM. J gave up 9 bases and V 6 bases, and 6 bases lay outside the gene matches.

The CDR3 region is CAWSVSSYEQYF. CDR3 nucleotides: TGTGCCTGGAGTGTTAGCTCCTACGAGCAGTACTTC. This rearrangement joins TRBV30 to TRBJ2-7; unclear D gene. This CDR3 contains 12 residues. Per germline, CDR1 GTSNPN and CDR2 SVGIG (reference sequence). V lost 0 bases to trimming and J lost 0 bases, with 3 bases between them.

The V gene is TRBV28, the J gene TRBJ1-1, with D tentatively TRBD1 (6 bases). This CDR3 is built from 14 residues. In germline, CDR1 is MDHEN, CDR2 SYDVKM. The ends were cut back, 2 bases at V and 8 bases at J, with 15 bases in the middle. The DNA of the CDR3 is TGTGCCAGCAGTTTAATTTCAGGGGCTAGGGAAGCTTTCTTT. Protein: CASSLISGAREAFF.

The rearrangement links TRBV5-1 to TRBJ2-7; tentative D call: TRBD1 (6 bases). Trimming took 2 bases from V and 0 from J, leaving 12 bases between them. Germline V gives CDR1 SGHRS, CDR2 YFSETQ. This CDR3 is 15 amino acids long. CDR3 DNA sequence: TGCGCCAGCAGCTTAGGGGGAGAAGACTCCTACGAGCAGTACTTC. This sequence encodes CASSLGGEDSYEQYF.

This chain connects TRBV30 to TRBJ2-5; unclear D gene. The end of the DNA fits TRBJ2-7 better, so the J call may be wrong. CDR3 length: 12 amino acids. Looked up from germline, CDR1 is GTSNPN and CDR2 is SVGIG (reference sequence). Here the CDR3 DNA reads TGTGCCTGGGGGCCGGTCCCATACGAGCAGTACTTC. It translates to CAWGPVPYEQYF.

V usage is TRBV10-3 and J usage is TRBJ2-5; maybe TRBD1 (6 bases). CDR1 ENHRY and CDR2 SYGVKD come from the germline V gene. Trimming took off 8 bases at V and 2 bases at J, with 12 bases between the two ends. This CDR3 is 13 amino acids long. CDR3 sequence (DNA): TGTGCCATCTGCAACGACAGGCAAGAGACCCAGTACTTC. It yields the protein CAICNDRQETQYF.

The chain employs TRBV6-5 and TRBJ2-7, with TRBD2 identical over 12 bases. Trimming at V came to 8 bases and at J to 2 bases, leaving 4 bases not matched to a gene. CDR1 is MNHEY, CDR2 SVGAGI, per germline. The CDR3 length is 14 residues. In DNA, the CDR3 is TGTGCCAGCGCTGGACTAGCGGGGACCTACGAGCAGTACTTC. It is translated as CASAGLAGTYEQYF.